The TCR beta chain under discussion was sequenced for a study of identical twins. Study-level findings and limits: Models underestimated TCR alpha sharing (out-of-frame) in monozygotic twins. Its conclusions, products of cross-sectional statistical analysis, did not come from following the same donors.

One entry per CDR3 protein results from TCRdb running MiXCR on the 5' RACE reads. The sample includes about 890,000 distinct CDR3 sequences, 9% to 15% seen only once; the top ten take around 1.6%. V was pared by 0 bases and J by 8 bases, with 6 bases of the junction left unmatched. Germline CDR1 is MGHRA and CDR2 is YSYEKL. The CDR3 sequence is 16 residues long. For this clonotype: Antigen unknown.

These records were also assigned to another study, of yellow fever vaccine responses in identical twins.

Sequencing was done on a sample of PBMCs. V usage is TRBV4-1 and J usage is TRBJ2-2, with TRBD2 identical over 10 bases. This receptor was identified in a woman aged 18 to 35 in good health. This CDR3 reads CASSQEFLAGVGELFF. The CDR3 coding sequence is TGCGCCAGCAGCCAAGAGTTCCTAGCGGGAGTTGGGGAGCTGTTTTTT.